This T cell receptor beta chain was sequenced during a study of cytomegalovirus exposure and HLA in healthy donors. Study-level background: A prior analysis found around 110 million unique TCR beta sequences from some 190 million T cells.

V gave up 3 bases and J gave up 8 bases, with 19 bases separating them. Germline assignment: CDR1 SQVTM and CDR2 ANQGSEA. The CDR3 contains 15 residues. The study ran its PCR with 60 Vbeta and 13 Jbeta primers. The table came from immunoSEQ multiplex PCR; TCRdb's copy has only in-frame clones and leaves some out. This sample's clone table lists 90,000 to 130,000 clones. V is TRBV29-1 and J is TRBJ1-4, with D perhaps matching TRBD1 (6 bases). Sequencing was carried out using PBMCs. The TCR sequence derives from a man aged 25-45 years in good health and CMV-seronegative. The CDR3 DNA follows: TGCAGCGTTGAGTCCCGGGACAAAAAAAGAGAAAAACTGTTTTTT. Translation: CSVESRDKKREKLFF.